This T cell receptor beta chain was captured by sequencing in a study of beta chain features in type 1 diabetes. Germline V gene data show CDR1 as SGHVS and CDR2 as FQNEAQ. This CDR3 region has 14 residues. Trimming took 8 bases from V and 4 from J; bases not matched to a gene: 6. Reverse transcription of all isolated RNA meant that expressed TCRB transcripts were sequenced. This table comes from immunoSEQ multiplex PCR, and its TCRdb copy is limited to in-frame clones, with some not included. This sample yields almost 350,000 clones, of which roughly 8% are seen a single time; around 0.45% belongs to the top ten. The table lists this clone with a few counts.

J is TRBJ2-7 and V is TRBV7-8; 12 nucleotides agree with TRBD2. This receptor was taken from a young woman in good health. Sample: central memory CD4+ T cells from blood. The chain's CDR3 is CASGTSGLGYEQYF. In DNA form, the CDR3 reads TGTGCCAGCGGGACTAGCGGGCTTGGGTACGAGCAGTACTTC.